The 30 T cell receptor beta chains listed next were all sequenced from one sample in a study of beta chain features in type 1 diabetes. The entirety of the isolated RNA underwent reverse transcription, so expressed TCRB transcripts were sequenced. Assay used: immunoSEQ multiplex PCR; TCRdb lists only in-frame clones, some missing. This sample has about 330,000 clones, with approximately 11% found just once. The sequencing sample was made of naive CD4+ T cells from blood. All receptors come from a woman in her thirties in good health.

V gene TRBV4-3 combines with J gene TRBJ2-3; 7 bases align to TRBD2. The CDR3 has 14 amino acids. V lost 5 bases, J lost 6 bases, and 8 bases stayed unmatched. Germline assignment: CDR1 LGHNA and CDR2 YSLEER. Written as DNA, the CDR3 is TGCGCCAGCAGCTACCAGCGGGATTCGGATACGCAGTATTTT. Its protein is CASSYQRDSDTQYF.

This chain joins TRBV5-4 and TRBJ2-5; D is perhaps TRBD2 (6 bases). Germline V gene data show CDR1 as SGHNT and CDR2 as YYREEE (reference sequence). The CDR3 is 16 residues long. V lost 4 bases to trimming and J lost 0 bases, with 16 bases between them. DNA of the CDR3: TGTGCCAGCAGCCCTGGCGGGACGGGGTACCAAGAGACCCAGTACTTC. Encoded protein: CASSPGGTGYQETQYF. Filled out from reference TRBV5-4 and TRBJ2-5, the complete variable domain reads ETGVTQSPTHLIKTRGQQVTLRCSSQSGHNTVSWYQQALGQGPQFIFQYYREEENGRGNFPPRFSGLQFPNYSSELNVNALELDDSALYLCASSPGGTGYQETQYFGPGTRLLVL.

The chain joins TRBV6-6 to TRBJ1-5; TRBD1 agrees at 8 bases. V dropped 6 bases and J dropped 2; count of bases not matched to a gene: 6. The CDR3 contains 15 residues. Germline loops: CDR1 MNHNY, CDR2 SVGAGI (reference sequence). The CDR3 spells CASSLDRDGNQPQHF. The CDR3 nucleotides are TGTGCCAGCAGCCTGGACAGGGATGGCAATCAGCCCCAGCATTTT.

The table lists this clone with a few counts. The chain couples TRBV11-2 to TRBJ2-1, with 10 bases lining up with TRBD2. Losses at the gene ends were 6 bases for V and 4 bases for J; bases not matched to a gene: 6. Germline V gene lookup returns CDR1 SGHAT and CDR2 FQNNGV. The length of the CDR3 is 15 residues. CDR3 sequence (DNA): TGTGCCAGCAGACTTAGCGGGAGGACATACAATGAGCAGTTCTTC. Its protein product is CASRLSGRTYNEQFF.

This clone turned up a few times. The chain carries TRBV15 and TRBJ2-4; D is unclear. V gave up 4 bases and J gave up 3 bases, with 16 bases separating them. This CDR3 region has 16 residues. In germline, CDR1 is LNHNV, CDR2 YYDKDF (reference sequence). The CDR3 here is CATSNPFDLGKNIQYF. In DNA form, the CDR3 reads TGTGCCACCAGCAACCCGTTTGACCTAGGCAAAAACATTCAGTACTTC.

The chain is built from TRBV28 and TRBJ1-5, with TRBD1 as a possible D gene (6 bases). There are 13 residues in the CDR3. V was shortened by 9 bases and J by 1 base, with 10 bases between the two germline ends. Germline V CDR1 and CDR2: MDHEN, SYDVKM. The CDR3 here is CASIGQSNQPQHF. CDR3 DNA: TGTGCCAGTATCGGACAGAGCAATCAGCCCCAGCATTTT.

There are a few counts of this clone. This chain uses TRBV29-1 with TRBJ2-5, with D tentatively TRBD2 (5 bases). Trimming removed 0 bases from V and 4 bases from J, with 12 bases in between. Looked up from germline, CDR1 is SQVTM and CDR2 is ANQGSEA. This CDR3 comprises 14 residues. CDR3 in DNA: TGCAGCGTTGAAGACAGAAGCGGTAGAGAGACCCAGTACTTC. Protein sequence: CSVEDRSGRETQYF.

A word on this clone: The same CDR3 is also encoded by other DNA sequences in this sample. CDR3 amino acids: CASSLGTGGDTQYF. DNA of the CDR3: TGTGCCAGCAGCTTGGGGACGGGAGGAGATACGCAGTATTTT. The rearrangement uses TRBV7-2 and TRBJ2-3; 7 nucleotides align to TRBD2. CDR1 and CDR2 (germline): SGHTA, FQGNSA. This CDR3 comprises 14 residues. The trim removed 3 bases at V and 5 bases at J, leaving 5 bases unmatched.

The CDR3 sequence is CASSINSLQETQYF. The DNA of the CDR3 is TGTGCCAGTAGTATTAACAGCCTCCAAGAGACCCAGTACTTC. The V call is TRBV19, the J call TRBJ2-5; D gene uncertain. Germline V lookup: CDR1 LNHDA, CDR2 SQIVND (reference sequence). Trimming removed 3 bases from V and 1 base from J, with 9 bases in between. The CDR3 contains 14 residues.

The rearrangement uses TRBV6-4 and TRBJ2-1; D remains ambiguous. The CDR3 extends over 14 amino acids. Germline V CDR1 and CDR2: MRHNA, SNTAGT. The V end was cut by 5 bases, the J end by 9 bases, with 17 bases between. The CDR3 protein is CASSSLGPGAEQFF. The CDR3 nucleotides read TGTGCCAGCAGTTCGCTAGGCCCCGGAGCTGAGCAGTTCTTC.

The chain joins TRBV7-2 to TRBJ2-1; D uncertain. The V and J ends lost 5 bases and 4 bases respectively, with 9 bases between them. The germline CDR1 and CDR2 sequences are SGHTA and FQGNSA. The CDR3 is 13 amino acids. CDR3 protein: CASSRPGYNEQFF. The CDR3 nucleotides are TGTGCCAGCAGCAGACCAGGTTACAATGAGCAGTTCTTC.

The rearrangement joins TRBV5-1 to TRBJ1-5; 8 bases are a match to TRBD1. V gave up 5 bases and J gave up 7 bases; unmatched junction bases: 11. CDR1 SGHRS and CDR2 YFSETQ come from the germline V gene. CDR3 length: 15 amino acids. This CDR3 reads CASSPGQGGGQPQHF. CDR3 bases: TGCGCCAGCAGTCCCGGACAGGGAGGAGGGCAGCCCCAGCATTTT.

The V call is TRBV7-2, the J call TRBJ2-5, with D possibly matching TRBD2 (6 bases). V dropped 5 bases and J dropped 2 bases, with 12 bases sitting between them. This CDR3 comprises 14 residues. Looked up from germline, CDR1 is SGHTA and CDR2 is FQGNSA. CDR3 region: CASSQSGLQETQYF. The CDR3, as DNA: TGTGCCAGCAGCCAAAGCGGGTTGCAAGAGACCCAGTACTTC.

This chain uses TRBV29-1 with TRBJ1-4, with 7 bases identical to TRBD1. CDR1 and CDR2 from the germline V gene are SQVTM and ANQGSEA. V was pared by 7 bases and J by 8 bases, with 13 bases of the junction left unmatched. The CDR3 is 14 amino acids. The CDR3 sequence is CSALPGQLGEKLFF. The CDR3 region has the DNA TGCAGCGCACTCCCGGGACAGTTAGGCGAAAAACTGTTTTTT. Filled out from reference TRBV29-1 and TRBJ1-4, the complete variable domain reads SAVISQKPSRDICQRGTSLTIQCQVDSQVTMMFWYRQQPGQSLTLIATANQGSEATYESGFVIDKFPISRPNLTFSTLTVSNMSPEDSSIYLCSALPGQLGEKLFFGSGTQLSVL.

The chain employs TRBV7-2 and TRBJ2-2; D remains unclear. Germline assignment: CDR1 SGHTA and CDR2 FQGNSA. V was cut by 6 bases and J by 4 bases, with 9 bases left in between. There are 13 residues in the CDR3. Here the CDR3 DNA reads TGTGCCAGCAGACCCAGAGGCACCGGGGAGCTGTTTTTT. Residues: CASRPRGTGELFF.

Regarding this clone: Mismatch with germline at one junction end may stem from a read error. The chain employs TRBV7-7 and TRBJ2-7; D gene uncertain. This CDR3 comprises 14 residues. Germline CDR1 and CDR2: SSHAT and FNYEAQ (reference sequence). The CDR3 bases are TGTGCTAGCAGCCCCCAGTTGAGTGCGGTCGAGCAGTACTTC. It encodes CASSPQLSAVEQYF.

The sample holds a few counts of this clone. Here the CDR3 reads CAWSEQIEAFF. In DNA, the CDR3 is TGTGCCTGGAGTGAGCAAATCGAAGCTTTCTTT. The rearrangement joins TRBV30 to TRBJ1-1; D gene unclear. The CDR3 loop spans 11 amino acids. CDR1 and CDR2 from the germline V gene are GTSNPN and SVGIG (reference sequence). Trimming took off 1 base at V and 8 bases at J, with 8 bases between the two ends.

This chain joins TRBV7-6 and TRBJ2-7, with D perhaps matching TRBD2 (6 bases). The CDR3 length is 15 residues. Trimming removed 4 bases at V and 3 bases at J, with 16 bases between. The germline V gene encodes CDR1 SGHVS and CDR2 FNYEAQ. In DNA form, the CDR3 reads TGTGCCAGCAGCTCCCTCGGGGGTCAGGTCTACGAGCAGTACTTC. Translating it yields CASSSLGGQVYEQYF. The entire variable domain, with the rest obtained from reference TRBV7-6 and TRBJ2-7, is as follows: GAGVSQSPRYKVTKRGQDVALRCDPISGHVSLYWYRQALGQGPEFLTYFNYEAQQDKSGLPNDRFSAERPEGSISTLTIQRTEQRDSAMYRCASSSLGGQVYEQYFGPGTRLTVT.

V gene TRBV28 combines with J gene TRBJ2-7, with a weak D call TRBD1 (5 bases). Germline V CDR1 and CDR2: MDHEN, SYDVKM. CDR3 length equals 16 residues. The V end lost 6 bases, the J end lost 2 bases, and 20 bases lay between the germline ends. CDR3 loop: CASSTPSAGPTYEQYF. The DNA of the CDR3 is TGTGCCAGCAGCACCCCCTCGGCAGGGCCAACCTACGAGCAGTACTTC.

This chain joins TRBV7-9 and TRBJ2-5; 14 nucleotides match TRBD2. J was trimmed by 0 bases and V by 5 bases; bases with no gene match: 5. CDR1 and CDR2 (germline): SEHNR, FQNEAQ (reference sequence). CDR3 size: 17 residues. This CDR3 is CASSPGLAGGHQETQYF. CDR3 bases: TGTGCCAGCAGCCCAGGACTAGCGGGGGGCCACCAAGAGACCCAGTACTTC.

In its sample, this clone was seen a few times. This sequence joins TRBV18 and TRBJ2-7, with D possibly TRBD1 on 6 matching bases. The V gene lost 0 bases and the J gene lost 7 bases, with 13 bases spanning the gap. This CDR3 has 14 residues. The germline V gene has CDR1 KGHSH and CDR2 LQKENI. The CDR3 DNA is TGTGCCAGCTCACCACCTGCCAGGGGCGAGGAGCAGTACTTC. It translates to CASSPPARGEEQYF.

This clone was detected only a few times. The CDR3 bases are TGTGCCAGCAGCGTAGGCCCGCGGGGGACCTACAATGAGCAGTTCTTC. Protein sequence: CASSVGPRGTYNEQFF. The chain employs TRBV9 and TRBJ2-1; 7 positions match TRBD2. CDR1 and CDR2 (germline): SGDLS, YYNGEE. V lost 0 bases and J lost 2; bases outside the gene matches: 5. The CDR3 is 16 amino acids.

In regard to this clone: This CDR3 is also generated by other DNA sequences in the sample. The chain is built from TRBV4-2 and TRBJ2-7; no clear D. Trimming cost V 0 bases and J 2 bases, with 8 bases left between them. CDR1 LGHNA and CDR2 YNFKEQ come from the germline V gene. CDR3 length equals 14 residues. The CDR3 reads CASSQERLAYEQYF. The CDR3 nucleotides read TGTGCCAGCAGCCAAGAAAGGCTAGCCTACGAGCAGTACTTC.

The chain combines TRBV6-5 with TRBJ1-1, with D unresolved. This CDR3 spans 13 amino acids. Between the trimmed V and J ends, which lost 5 bases and 12 bases, there was a span of 19 bases. Germline-derived CDR1 and CDR2 are MNHEY and SVGAGI. The CDR3 nucleotides read TGTGCCAGCAGTCCCGGTAGAGCGTTTTCCCCTTTCTTT. It yields the protein CASSPGRAFSPFF.

In its sample, this clone was seen a few times. The V and J genes are TRBV6-6 and TRBJ2-3; the D gene is possibly TRBD1 (6 bases). The CDR3 is made up of 15 amino acids. Germline V gives CDR1 MNHNY, CDR2 SVGAGI (reference sequence). Trimming removed 2 bases at V and 0 bases at J, with 9 bases between. CDR3 coding DNA: TGTGCCAGCAGTTACCTCCAGGGGAGCACAGATACGCAGTATTTT. Its protein product is CASSYLQGSTDTQYF.

This clone appeared a few times. The rearrangement joins TRBV9 to TRBJ2-1; 7 bases are shared with TRBD2. Trimming took 0 bases from V and 15 from J; bases not matched to a gene: 9. The CDR3 consists of 13 residues. Germline assignment: CDR1 SGDLS and CDR2 YYNGEE. Written as DNA, the CDR3 is TGTGCCAGCAGCGTAGTAGAGGGAGGGCCTGGGTTCTTC. Its protein is CASSVVEGGPGFF. Full variable domain (missing parts from reference TRBV9 and TRBJ2-1): DSGVTQTPKHLITATGQRVTLRCSPRSGDLSVYWYQQSLDQGLQFLIQYYNGEERAKGNILERFSAQQFPDLHSELNLSSLELGDSALYFCASSVVEGGPGFFGPGTRLTVL.

The rearrangement uses TRBV4-1 and TRBJ2-5; a possible D gene is TRBD1 (6 bases). Per germline, CDR1 MGHRA and CDR2 YSYEKL. Trimming removed 2 bases at V and 6 bases at J, with 13 bases between. This CDR3 spans 14 amino acids. Here the CDR3 DNA reads TGCGCCAGCAGCCAATTAGGCAGGGGCAAGACCCAGTACTTC. Protein sequence: CASSQLGRGKTQYF.

V is TRBV15 and J is TRBJ1-5; D is ambiguous. The ends were cut back, 3 bases at V and 4 bases at J, with 4 bases in the middle. The CDR3 loop spans 12 amino acids. CDR1 and CDR2 (germline): LNHNV, YYDKDF (reference sequence). Written as DNA, the CDR3 is TGTGCCACCAGCAGGCAGAATCAGCCCCAGCATTTT. It encodes CATSRQNQPQHF.

This chain joins TRBV28 and TRBJ1-2, with 10 nucleotides matching TRBD1. The CDR3 contains 16 residues. Trimming cost V 6 bases and J 5 bases; bases outside gene matches: 12. CDR1 is MDHEN, CDR2 SYDVKM, per germline. CDR3 sequence: CASRNSGQGKFYGYTF. DNA of the CDR3: TGTGCCAGCAGGAATTCGGGACAGGGGAAATTTTATGGCTACACCTTC.

This clone was seen only a few times. This same CDR3 is encoded by further DNA sequences in the sample. This sequence joins TRBV20-1 and TRBJ2-3; D call uncertain. Germline loops: CDR1 DFQATT, CDR2 SNEGSKA (reference sequence). The CDR3 contains 11 residues. V was cut by 1 base and J by 6 bases, with 5 bases left in between. This CDR3 reads CSARGRDTQYF. As DNA, the CDR3 is TGCAGTGCTAGAGGGCGGGATACGCAGTATTTT.